This entry lists 27 T cell receptor beta chains sequenced from one sample in a study of shared T cell receptors in the human thymus. The method was immunoSEQ multiplex PCR; TCRdb's version includes in-frame clones alone and lacks a portion of them. The sample has about 500,000 clones; about 84% are singletons. These data also featured in a second study, about human thymus T cells.

The source material was thymocytes. The receptors originated from a boy under three years old with a congenital heart defect.

This chain links TRBV29-1 with TRBJ2-7, with D possibly being TRBD2 (6 bases). V was cut by 3 bases and J by 3 bases, with 12 bases left in between. Germline lookup yields CDR1 SQVTM and CDR2 ANQGSEA. This CDR3 region has 13 residues. The CDR3 sequence is CSVEDPGVYEQYF. The CDR3 DNA sequence: TGCAGCGTTGAGGACCCGGGGGTCTACGAGCAGTACTTC.

This clone has only a few counts. The chain links TRBV28 to TRBJ2-1; 7 bases line up with TRBD2. Germline V gene lookup returns CDR1 MDHEN and CDR2 SYDVKM. The CDR3 runs 13 residues. V lost 5 bases and J lost 5; bases outside the gene matches: 3. CDR3 amino acids: CASSKREDNEQFF. CDR3 DNA sequence: TGTGCCAGCAGTAAGCGGGAAGACAATGAGCAGTTCTTC.

This chain links TRBV9 with TRBJ2-1; weak D call: TRBD1 (6 bases). The V gene lost 3 bases and the J gene lost 5 bases, with 15 bases spanning the gap. CDR3 length: 15 residues. Germline values: CDR1 SGDLS, CDR2 YYNGEE. DNA for the CDR3: TGTGCCAGCAGCGGGACAGTCAGTCCCAACAATGAGCAGTTCTTC. Its translation is CASSGTVSPNNEQFF.

The chain combines TRBV27 with TRBJ2-1; maybe TRBD1 (6 bases). Trimming took off 4 bases at V and 4 bases at J, with 17 bases between the two ends. Germline values: CDR1 MNHEY, CDR2 SMNVEV (reference sequence). The CDR3 is made up of 16 amino acids. CDR3 bases: TGTGCCAGCAGTTCCATCAAGGGACATTCTTACAATGAGCAGTTCTTC. It translates to CASSSIKGHSYNEQFF.

The rearrangement joins TRBV5-4 to TRBJ2-3, with 12 nucleotides matching TRBD1. This CDR3 region has 16 residues. Germline V gene sequence: CDR1 SGHNT, CDR2 YYREEE (reference sequence). The V gene end was trimmed by 4 bases and the J gene end by 5 bases; junction bases not matched to a gene: 8. DNA of the CDR3: TGTGCCAGCAGCCCGGGGGACAGGGGGCAGAAAGATACGCAGTATTTT. Its protein is CASSPGDRGQKDTQYF.

The CDR3, as DNA: TGTGCCAGCAGCCCGAACCCTAACACAGATACGCAGTATTTT. It translates to CASSPNPNTDTQYF. This chain joins TRBV7-2 and TRBJ2-3; D not resolved. V lost 5 bases and J lost 2, with 11 bases in between. Germline V gives CDR1 SGHTA, CDR2 FQGNSA. The CDR3 has 14 residues.

The chain recombines TRBV13 with TRBJ1-1, with TRBD1 as a possible D gene (6 bases). There are 15 residues in the CDR3. Per germline, CDR1 PRHDT and CDR2 FYEKMQ (reference sequence). The V end was cut by 6 bases, the J end by 5 bases, with 19 bases between. CDR3: CASRLGGGTGTEAFF. CDR3 coding DNA: TGTGCCAGCAGGCTGGGGGGGGGCACCGGGACTGAAGCTTTCTTT.

This chain uses TRBV7-8 with TRBJ2-2; 8 nucleotides match TRBD2. The CDR3 is 19 residues long. Germline V CDR1 and CDR2: SGHVS, FQNEAQ. The junction had 11 bases not matched to a gene; V was cut back by 1 base and J by 1 base. CDR3 sequence reads: CASSLEFGELAVNTGELFF. The CDR3 DNA reads as TGTGCCAGCAGCTTAGAATTCGGGGAACTAGCGGTGAACACCGGGGAGCTGTTTTTT.

The rearrangement joins TRBV6-1 to TRBJ1-1, with 8 positions matching TRBD1. Unmatched junction bases numbered 7, after V lost 6 bases and J lost 4 bases. CDR1 is MNHNS, CDR2 SASEGT, per germline. The CDR3 is 14 amino acids. Here the CDR3 DNA reads TGTGCCAGCAGCCACCGGACAGGGAGCACTGAAGCTTTCTTT. Translated: CASSHRTGSTEAFF.

This clone was observed once. The J gene is TRBJ1-1, the V gene TRBV7-6, with D tentatively TRBD1 (5 bases). The CDR3 runs to 15 residues. Germline V gene data show CDR1 as SGHVS and CDR2 as FNYEAQ. Trimming removed 2 bases at V and 5 bases at J, with 15 bases between. CDR3 region: CASSLLRQRGTEAFF. In DNA, the CDR3 is TGTGCCAGCAGCTTACTCAGACAAAGGGGAACTGAAGCTTTCTTT.

This clone was detected once. This chain connects TRBV2 to TRBJ1-5, with D possibly being TRBD1 (5 bases). The CDR3 sequence is 14 residues long. The ends were cut back, 8 bases at V and 4 bases at J, with 15 bases in the middle. In germline, CDR1 is SNHLY, CDR2 FYNNEI. For the CDR3, the DNA is TGTGCCAGCGGCTTGGACGGGGGAAATCAGCCCCAGCATTTT. It codes for CASGLDGGNQPQHF.

The chain couples TRBV5-1 to TRBJ2-1, with D maybe TRBD2 (6 bases). The CDR3 has 17 amino acids. V lost 0 bases, J lost 4 bases, and 17 bases lay in between. Germline CDR1 reads SGHRS; CDR2 reads YFSETQ. CDR3 nucleotides: TGCGCCAGCAGCTTGGGGGTATCGGGAGTCGAGTACAATGAGCAGTTCTTC. Protein product: CASSLGVSGVEYNEQFF.

The gene calls are TRBV27 and TRBJ1-5; TRBD1 matches 7 bases. The CDR3 has 14 amino acids. Germline loops: CDR1 MNHEY, CDR2 SMNVEV (reference sequence). The ends lost 10 bases at V and 1 base at J; junction bases unmatched: 7. The CDR3 region is CAITGAASNQPQHF. The CDR3 bases are TGTGCCATCACAGGGGCCGCGAGCAATCAGCCCCAGCATTTT.

This clone was counted once. The rearrangement links TRBV5-1 to TRBJ2-1, with 7 bases aligning to TRBD2. The CDR3 sequence is 15 residues long. Germline-derived CDR1 and CDR2 are SGHRS and YFSETQ. V dropped 2 bases and J dropped 8; count of bases not matched to a gene: 10. In nucleotides, the CDR3 is TGCGCCAGCAGCTTAGGAGGGAGGGTTAGGGATGAGCAGTTCTTC. Translating gives CASSLGGRVRDEQFF. The complete variable domain, with remaining parts taken from reference TRBV5-1 and TRBJ2-1, reads KAGVTQTPRYLIKTRGQQVTLSCSPISGHRSVSWYQQTPGQGLQFLFEYFSETQRNKGNFPGRFSGRQFSNSRSEMNVSTLELGDSALYLCASSLGGRVRDEQFFGPGTRLTVL.

The V and J genes are TRBV4-1 and TRBJ2-1, with 12 positions matching TRBD2. From germline, CDR1 is MGHRA and CDR2 YSYEKL. V shed 4 bases, J shed 7 bases, and the junction held 20 bases outside the gene matches. The CDR3 spans 20 residues. CDR3 sequence (DNA): TGCGCCAGCAGCCCCGTCCCGGGCCTAGCGGGAGGGCCCCCGGGGAATGAGCAGTTCTTC. Amino acids: CASSPVPGLAGGPPGNEQFF.

This chain joins TRBV7-6 and TRBJ1-2; D is ambiguous. This CDR3 has 15 residues. Germline-derived CDR1 and CDR2 are SGHVS and FNYEAQ. V dropped 5 bases and J dropped 6 bases, with 19 bases sitting between them. The DNA for the CDR3 is TGTGCCAGCAGCCAGACCGGGGTGAAGTGGGATGGCTACACCTTC. Protein product: CASSQTGVKWDGYTF.

The gene calls are TRBV7-9 and TRBJ2-3; maybe TRBD1 (5 bases). Trimming shortened V by 8 bases and J by 2 bases, and 5 bases separated the two germline ends. The germline gives CDR1 SEHNR, CDR2 FQNEAQ (reference sequence). The CDR3 is 11 amino acids. DNA of the CDR3: TGTGCCAGCGGGGCCACAGATACGCAGTATTTT. Amino acid sequence: CASGATDTQYF.

J is TRBJ1-2 and V is TRBV5-8; D is ambiguous. V was clipped by 4 bases and J by 6 bases, with 7 bases between them. This CDR3 is 11 amino acids long. CDR1 is SGHTS and CDR2 is YDEGEE in the germline V gene. For the CDR3, the DNA is TGTGCCAGCAGCCCCCCGGATGGCTACACCTTC. Amino acid sequence: CASSPPDGYTF.

This clone was picked up one time. J is TRBJ2-1 and V is TRBV9; D possibly corresponds to TRBD2 (6 bases). Germline values: CDR1 SGDLS, CDR2 YYNGEE. The germline V and J ends were trimmed by 3 bases and 9 bases, with 19 bases remaining between them. The CDR3 covers 15 residues. The CDR3 bases are TGTGCCAGCAGCGCCCTCGGAGGGAGAGACCTTGAGCAGTTCTTC. This sequence encodes CASSALGGRDLEQFF.

The V call is TRBV6-5, the J call TRBJ2-7; TRBD1 agrees at 10 bases. V shed 6 bases and J 5 bases; nucleotides not matched to a gene: 7. Per germline, CDR1 MNHEY and CDR2 SVGAGI. The CDR3 spans 14 residues. The CDR3: CASRPGQGVHEQYF. CDR3 nucleotide sequence: TGTGCCAGCAGACCAGGACAGGGGGTCCACGAGCAGTACTTC.

The J gene is TRBJ2-5, the V gene TRBV6-1; TRBD2 aligns across 7 bases. The J segment lost 4 bases and the V segment lost 4 bases, leaving 9 bases of the junction unmatched. The CDR3 runs 15 residues. The germline V gene encodes CDR1 MNHNS and CDR2 SASEGT. The CDR3 sequence is CASSVPNGEGETQYF. The CDR3 DNA follows: TGTGCCAGCAGTGTGCCTAATGGGGAGGGAGAGACCCAGTACTTC.

CDR3 nucleotides: TGTGCCAGCAGCAAAGCAGGGGTCTGGAATCAGCCCCAGCATTTT. Its translation: CASSKAGVWNQPQHF. The V gene is TRBV21-1, the J gene TRBJ1-5; TRBD1 is the table's D call and was not checked against the DNA. TRBV21-1 is designated a pseudogene. The CDR3 is 15 residues long.

CDR3 nucleotide sequence: TGCGCCAGCAGTAGGGACAGCAACTACGAGCAGTACTTC. Encoded protein: CASSRDSNYEQYF. The rearrangement links TRBV10-1 to TRBJ2-7; 7 nucleotides line up with TRBD1. The J segment lost 3 bases and the V segment lost 5 bases, leaving 4 bases of the junction unmatched. The CDR3 is 13 amino acids. Per the germline V gene, CDR1 is WNHNN and CDR2 is SYGVQD (reference sequence).

The J gene is TRBJ2-2, the V gene TRBV4-3; weak D call: TRBD1 (5 bases). Trimming took 5 bases from V and 4 from J, leaving 11 bases between them. This CDR3 region has 14 residues. The germline V gene has CDR1 LGHNA and CDR2 YSLEER. The CDR3 nucleotides read TGCGCCAGCAGCACCTTCGACAGCACCGGGGAGCTGTTTTTT. It translates to CASSTFDSTGELFF.

This chain connects TRBV5-6 to TRBJ2-7; 7 bases are shared with TRBD2. This CDR3 comprises 15 residues. From germline, CDR1 is SGHDT and CDR2 YYEEEE. V gave up 2 bases and J gave up 2 bases; unmatched junction bases: 7. CDR3 nucleotides: TGTGCCAGCAGCTTCCCCAGCGGGAATCCCTACGAGCAGTACTTC. It translates to CASSFPSGNPYEQYF.

The V and J genes are TRBV9 and TRBJ1-1; 9 bases are shared with TRBD1. V was clipped by 0 bases and J by 4 bases; unmatched bases: 13. Germline CDR1 and CDR2: SGDLS and YYNGEE. The CDR3 is made up of 18 amino acids. The CDR3, as DNA: TGTGCCAGCAGCGTAGAGGGGGGGACAGGGAACCATCTCACTGAAGCTTTCTTT. It encodes CASSVEGGTGNHLTEAFF.

This chain uses TRBV6-5 with TRBJ2-7, with 11 bases lining up with TRBD2. V shed 6 bases and J 1 base; nucleotides not matched to a gene: 5. CDR3 length equals 15 residues. The germline V gene has CDR1 MNHEY and CDR2 SVGAGI. The CDR3 DNA is TGTGCCAGCAGGTTGACTAGCGGGACATCCTACGAGCAGTACTTC. Translating it yields CASRLTSGTSYEQYF.